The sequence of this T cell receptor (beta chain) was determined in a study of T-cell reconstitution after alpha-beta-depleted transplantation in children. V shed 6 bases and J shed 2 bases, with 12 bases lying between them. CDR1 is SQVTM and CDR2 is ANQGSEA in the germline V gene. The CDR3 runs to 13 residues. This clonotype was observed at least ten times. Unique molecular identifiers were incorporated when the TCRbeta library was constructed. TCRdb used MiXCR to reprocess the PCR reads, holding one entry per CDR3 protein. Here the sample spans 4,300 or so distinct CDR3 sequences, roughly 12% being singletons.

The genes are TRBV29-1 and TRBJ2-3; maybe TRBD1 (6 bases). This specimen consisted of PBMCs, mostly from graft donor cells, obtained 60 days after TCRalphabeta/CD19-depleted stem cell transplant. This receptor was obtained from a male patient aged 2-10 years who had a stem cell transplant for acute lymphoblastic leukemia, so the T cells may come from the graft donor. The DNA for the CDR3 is TGCAGCGTGGGGGCCCGATTCACAGATACGCAGTATTTT. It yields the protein CSVGARFTDTQYF.